A single sample is the source of the 14 T cell receptor beta chains below, sequenced in a study of T cells in women clearing cervical HPV infection. Profiling relied on immunoSEQ multiplex PCR, and the TCRdb table lists in-frame clones only, not all of them. The sample has more than 30,000 clones. The sequenced sample consisted of blood buffy coat. These receptors were obtained from a woman aged 18 to 75 with a cervical HPV16 infection that either progressed to CIN3+ or cleared (not recorded which).

Comments on this clone: The read terminates 3 residues ahead of where the CDR3 ends, so the germline J gene completes it. V is TRBV20-1 and J is TRBJ1-1; a weak D match, TRBD1 (6 bases). Germline V lookup: CDR1 DFQATT, CDR2 SNEGSKA (reference sequence). CDR3 size: 13 residues. Deletions cut 5 bases from V and 2 bases from J, with 12 bases between. The CDR3 bases that were read are TGCAGTGCTCTCAGGGGCTACAACACTGAA. Its protein product is CSALRGYNTE. The whole CDR3 protein is CSALRGYNTEAFF.

With respect to this clone: Mismatch with germline at one junction end may stem from a read error. The read ends 3 residues before the CDR3 terminus; that terminus is restored from the germline J gene. The sample carries other DNA sequences with the same CDR3. The rearrangement uses TRBV7-8 and TRBJ1-3, with D possibly being TRBD1 (5 bases). The CDR3 length is 17 residues. CDR1 SGHVS and CDR2 FQNEAQ come from the germline V gene. The covered CDR3 bases are TGTGCCAGCAGCTTAGCGTTCTCCAGGGCGGGGGGAAACACA. Translating gives CASSLAFSRAGGNT. In full, the CDR3 reads CASSLAFSRAGGNTIYF.

Note on this clone: The read is 3 residues too short to cover the CDR3 end, so that end is filled in from the germline J gene. The J gene is TRBJ2-7, the V gene TRBV19; the D is unclear. Germline CDR1 reads LNHDA; CDR2 reads SQIVND (reference sequence). The ends were cut back, 2 bases at V and 0 bases at J, with 11 bases in the middle. The CDR3 has 15 amino acids. The CDR3 region is CASSIRRGSSYEQYF. The covered CDR3 bases are TGTGCCAGTAGTATACGGCGCGGTAGCTCCTACGAG.

As concerns this clone: The read stops 3 residues short of the end of the CDR3; the missing end is completed from the germline J gene. The rearrangement links TRBV19 to TRBJ2-7, with D possibly TRBD1 on 6 matching bases. Germline lookup yields CDR1 LNHDA and CDR2 SQIVND (reference sequence). This CDR3 region has 14 residues. Trimming took off 5 bases at V and 5 bases at J, with 16 bases between the two ends. The CDR3 here is CASSSGTLFHEQYF. The sequenced part of the CDR3 DNA is TGTGCCAGTAGTTCTGGGACACTCTTCCACGAG.

The DNA read from the CDR3 is TGCAGTGCCAGCGACGGCTCCTACGAG. Translation: CSASDGSYE. The entire CDR3 reads CSASDGSYEQYF. The rearrangement uses TRBV20-1 and TRBJ2-7, with no clear D. The DNA ends 3 residues before the CDR3 does, and the rest of the CDR3 is filled in from the germline J gene. This CDR3 comprises 12 residues. Deletions cut 6 bases from V and 0 bases from J, with 9 bases between. Germline loops: CDR1 DFQATT, CDR2 SNEGSKA (reference sequence).

To note about this clone: The read ends 3 residues shy of where the CDR3 ends; the end is completed using the germline J gene. V usage is TRBV5-1 and J usage is TRBJ2-3; 7 bases match TRBD1. Germline CDR1 and CDR2: SGHRS and YFSETQ. The CDR3 contains 14 residues. The CDR3 sequence: CASSLEGGSQPQYF. The CDR3 DNA, read in part, is TGCGCCAGCAGCTTGGAAGGGGGCAGTCAGCCG. Full variable domain (outside the CDR3, taken from reference TRBV5-1 and TRBJ2-3): KAGVTQTPRYLIKTRGQQVTLSCSPISGHRSVSWYQQTPGQGLQFLFEYFSETQRNKGNFPGRFSGRQFSNSRSEMNVSTLELGDSALYLCASSLEGGSQPQYFGPGTRLTVL.

Points on this clone: The read comes to an end 3 residues before the CDR3 does, leaving the germline J gene to fill in the end. The chain recombines TRBV30 with TRBJ1-5; D possibly corresponds to TRBD1 (6 bases). CDR3 length: 16 residues. Germline V gives CDR1 GTSNPN, CDR2 SVGIG (reference sequence). V lost 8 bases and J lost 2, with 22 bases in between. The CDR3 bases that were read are TGTGCCCTCCGGGACACTTCATCTCCGGGCAATCAGCCC. Its translation is CALRDTSSPGNQP. The entire CDR3 sequence reads CALRDTSSPGNQPQHF.

Of note for this clone: The CDR3 end lies 3 residues beyond the end of the read and is filled in from the germline J gene. The V gene is TRBV19, the J gene TRBJ2-3; the match to TRBD2 covers 7 bases. There are 12 residues in the CDR3. From germline, CDR1 is LNHDA and CDR2 SQIVND (reference sequence). CDR3 residues: CASSPGGETQYF. Incomplete CDR3 DNA: TGTGCCAGTAGCCCGGGGGGAGAGACG.

To note about this clone: One junction end does not reproduce the germline sequence, and a read error may be involved. The sequenced fragment ends 3 residues before the CDR3 boundary, so the rest is inferred from the germline J gene. The chain recombines TRBV7-8 with TRBJ2-1; no definite D call. The length of the CDR3 is 12 residues. Germline-derived CDR1 and CDR2 are SGHVS and FQNEAQ. The sequenced part of the CDR3 DNA is TGTGCCAGCAGCTTAGACTACGATGAG. Its translation: CASSLDYDE. The whole CDR3 protein reads CASSLDYDEQFF.

Notes on this clone: From the germline J gene comes the end of the CDR3, since the read stops 3 residues before it. The rearrangement joins TRBV7-7 to TRBJ2-1; D gene unclear. The V end lost 5 bases, the J end lost 1 base, and 6 bases lay between the germline ends. This CDR3 contains 13 residues. Germline CDR1 is SSHAT and CDR2 is FNYEAQ (reference sequence). The sequenced CDR3 bases are TGTGCCAGCAGCCCGTCGTCCTACAATGAG. Residues: CASSPSSYNE. The whole CDR3 sequence reads CASSPSSYNEQFF.

Points on this clone: The read is 3 residues too short to cover the CDR3 end, so that end is filled in from the germline J gene. The chain carries TRBV7-3 and TRBJ2-3, with unresolved D. Germline CDR1 and CDR2: SGHTA and FQGTGA. The CDR3 has 12 amino acids. With 5 bases removed from V and 3 bases from J, the gap between germline ends came to 6 bases. The CDR3 spells CASSQTTDTQYF. CDR3 bases read: TGTGCCAGCAGCCAGACTACAGATACG.

CDR3 bases read: TGTGCCTGGAGTGTACTCCGACTCGGTGATACG. Protein sequence: CAWSVLRLGDT. The full CDR3 reads CAWSVLRLGDTQYF. The chain links TRBV30 to TRBJ2-3; D unresolved. With the read ending 3 residues before the CDR3 end, the germline J gene is used to fill in that end. Per the germline V gene, CDR1 is GTSNPN and CDR2 is SVGIG (reference sequence). V was pared by 0 bases and J by 6 bases, with 13 bases between. CDR3 length: 14 residues.

With respect to this clone: The CDR3 end falls 3 residues outside the read, so it is completed with the germline J gene. The chain employs TRBV2 and TRBJ2-1; D unclear. CDR3 size: 13 residues. V was pared by 5 bases and J by 4 bases, with 9 bases between. CDR1 SNHLY and CDR2 FYNNEI come from the germline V gene. Partial CDR3 DNA: TGTGCCAGCAGTCCCGCCCTATACAATGAG. Its protein product is CASSPALYNE. The entire CDR3 protein reads CASSPALYNEQFF.

Notes on this clone: The CDR3 end lies 3 residues beyond the end of the read and is filled in from the germline J gene. The chain links TRBV5-1 to TRBJ2-5; 9 bases align to TRBD2. V dropped 2 bases and J dropped 0; count of bases not matched to a gene: 8. The CDR3 extends over 17 amino acids. CDR1 is SGHRS and CDR2 is YFSETQ in the germline V gene. The sequenced part of the CDR3 DNA is TGCGCCAGCAGCTTAGGCCTAGCGGGGTCCGACCAAGAGACC. This codes for CASSLGLAGSDQET. The complete CDR3 reads CASSLGLAGSDQETQYF.